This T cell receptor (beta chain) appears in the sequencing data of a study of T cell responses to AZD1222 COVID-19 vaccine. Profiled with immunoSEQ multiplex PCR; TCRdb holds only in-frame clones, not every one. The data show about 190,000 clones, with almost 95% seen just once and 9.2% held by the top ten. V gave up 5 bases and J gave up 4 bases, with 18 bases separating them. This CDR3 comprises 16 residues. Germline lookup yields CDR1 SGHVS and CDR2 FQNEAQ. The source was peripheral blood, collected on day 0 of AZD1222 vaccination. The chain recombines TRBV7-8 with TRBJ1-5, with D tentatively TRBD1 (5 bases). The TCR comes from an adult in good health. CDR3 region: CASSPRISGGNQPQHF. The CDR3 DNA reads TGTGCCAGCAGCCCTCGGATCTCGGGGGGAAATCAGCCCCAGCATTTT.